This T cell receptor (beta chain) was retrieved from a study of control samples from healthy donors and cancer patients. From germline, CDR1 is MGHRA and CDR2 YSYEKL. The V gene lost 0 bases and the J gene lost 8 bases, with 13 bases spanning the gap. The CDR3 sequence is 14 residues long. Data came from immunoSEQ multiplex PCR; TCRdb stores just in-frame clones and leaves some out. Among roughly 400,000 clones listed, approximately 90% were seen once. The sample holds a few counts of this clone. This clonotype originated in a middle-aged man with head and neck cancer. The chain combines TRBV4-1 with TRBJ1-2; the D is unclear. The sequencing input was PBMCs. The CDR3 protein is CASSQDGVTRGYTF. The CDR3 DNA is TGCGCCAGCAGCCAAGATGGGGTTACGAGAGGCTACACCTTC.